The rows below give T cell receptor beta chains drawn from one sample of a study of a mutant IDH1 vaccine in newly diagnosed glioma. Antigens for these TCRs are unknown. Libraries were prepared by immunoSEQ multiplex PCR; TCRdb keeps only in-frame clonotypes and omits some of them. The data show about 56,000 clones, roughly nine tenths seen once. The specimen was PBMCs, collected from a glioma patient whose treatment included an IDH1 peptide vaccine. The receptor source for this set is a man between 35 and 55 years old with glioma. Each CDR3 is given without its conserved first and last residue.

TRBV6-5	11	TRBJ1-2	ASSLDRENGYT
TRBV7-9	14	TRBJ2-1	ASSSPGTSGRNEQF
TRBV21-1	11	TRBJ2-7	ASRRTGNGEQY
TRBV5-1	9	TRBJ2-1	ASSLGLGQF
TRBV11-1	11	TRBJ2-2	ASSLSDTGELF
TRBV5-1	13	TRBJ2-3	ASSAPAGVTDTQY
TRBV15	14	TRBJ2-5	ATSGPGRQGQETQY
TRBV6-4	12	TRBJ1-1	ASSVSWGRSEAF
TRBV18	16	TRBJ1-5	ASSLAGSLVLSNQPQH
TRBV7-2	9	TRBJ2-7	ASSSVGEQY
TRBV2	13	TRBJ1-5	ASSRDSYSNQPQH
TRBV7-2	12	TRBJ1-4	ASSLVLAGGKLF
TRBV21-1	9	TRBJ2-3	ASSKTDTQY
TRBV29-1	13	TRBJ2-3	SVESMRGRADTQY
TRBV7-8	12	TRBJ2-7	ASSFRGTGAQQY
TRBV10-3	15	TRBJ2-7	AISSSGKHSPSYEQY
TRBV6-1	13	TRBJ2-5	ASSKRDRGRETQY
TRBV19	11	TRBJ1-5	ASSPGYNQPQH
TRBV28	12	TRBJ2-7	ASSLETLTYEQY
TRBV4-3	12	TRBJ2-2	ASSQERGPGELF
TRBV7-9	11	TRBJ1-2	ASSLSSRVGYT
TRBV25-1	13	TRBJ2-7	ASSGRGLAGYEQY
TRBV14	13	TRBJ1-1	ASSQGSHRRGEAF
TRBV5-6	10	TRBJ2-7	ASSRSNYEQY
TRBV6-5	12	TRBJ1-1	ASGRTFGGTEAF
TRBV18	12	TRBJ1-1	ASSLQGANTEAF
TRBV25-1	14	TRBJ2-1	ASSESIQGLYNEQF
TRBV4-1	13	TRBJ1-5	ASSTPDRENSPQH
TRBV6-1	13	TRBJ1-3	ASSERFRSGNTIY
TRBV21-1	13	TRBJ2-2	ASTASGTHTGELF